This TCR beta chain emerged from a study of monozygotic twins with inflammatory bowel disease. Study findings and constraints: Heterogeneous immunosuppressive treatment regimens may have introduced variability into patient repertoires.

Of note for this clonotype: Its antigen is not identified.

The length of the CDR3 is 14 residues. Template switching incorporated UMIs with a 6-nucleotide sample barcode. TCRdb reprocessed the 5' RACE reads, keeping one entry per CDR3 protein, no DNA. This sample contains over 150,000 distinct CDR3 sequences. The chain links TRBV12-3 or TRBV12-4 to TRBJ2-2; TCRdb proposes TRBD1, but this gene call is untestable without DNA. The clonotype originates from a human donor with ulcerative colitis or Crohn's disease, or a healthy co-twin of an affected twin (not recorded which). The sample taken for sequencing was blood. CDR3 region: CASSSQRAGGELFF.